Listed here is a single T cell receptor (beta chain). This clonotype was seen ten or more times. Its antigen is unknown. Qualities for individual bases were not recorded, and no much larger clone is one base off. The study was a case-control design nested within a healthcare worker cohort in London, UK, with weekly nasopharyngeal swab PCR tests and blood sampling. Between 23 and 31 March 2020, the week of the UK lockdown, healthcare workers were enrolled and then followed up weekly for as long as 16 weeks. Taken from cysteine to phenylalanine, the CDR3 has 14 residues. Left in the record is the CDR3 DNA by itself, 42 bases read in frame from the first base. For CDR1 and CDR2, the germline V gene lists MDHEN and SYDVKM. V sheds 6 bases and J sheds 5 bases, leaving 16 bases between their ends. This entry comes from a study of early T cells in non-severe SARS-CoV-2 infection (dated by TCRdb to the early 2020s). Context from the whole study: Because TCR sequencing was done on bulk RNA from unsorted whole blood, the alpha and beta chains could not be paired.

The library was obtained by 5' RACE. Sequencing was carried out with a NextSeq 500. In the TCR library protocol, unique molecular identifiers were attached to individual cDNA molecules to correct for PCR bias and sequencing error. TCR alpha and beta chains were both sequenced, and the abundances of alpha and beta sequences in each sample were closely correlated with each other. In the source study's methods: Decombinator V4 was used to perform V gene, J gene and CDR3 annotation of TCR sequences. TCRs were defined as expanded if a significant change between any two time points was detected under a Poisson model with p below 0.0001. TCR abundances were normalised to the total number of TCRs sequenced per sample and expressed as counts per million. MAIT TCRs were defined by TRAV1-2 paired with TRAJ12, TRAJ20 or TRAJ33, and iNKT TCRs by TRAV10 paired with TRAJ18. VDJdb, accessed 1 November 2021, was searched for CMV, EBV and SARS-CoV-2 annotated TCRs, with TCRs annotated for multiple antigens excluded. TCRdb redid the processing of the public reads, applying fastp at Q25 and MiXCR, and retained in-frame beta chains. Each entry merges the rows of one CDR3 protein and shows their most common DNA and genes. TCRdb's processing, not the authors', yielded these V and J calls. In this sample the table shows 55,000 to 65,000 distinct CDR3 sequences, around 9% of which occur a single time. Around 17% of the sample rests with the top ten.

General study outcomes and caveats: VDJdb matching was skewed toward anti-spike CD8 responses and likely underestimated virus-specific expansions by missing private and CD4 specificities.

The V and J genes are TRBV28 and TRBJ1-1, and possibly TRBD1, on 5 matching bases. The TCR sequence derives from an adult who was a healthcare worker with PCR-confirmed SARS-CoV-2 infection or an uninfected control (not recorded which). Sequencing used whole blood. The CDR3 protein: CASRAGGARTEAFF. The DNA sequence is given as TGTGCCAGCAGAGCCGGGGGAGCGAGGACTGAAGCTTTCTTT.